This TCR beta chain comes out of a study of CD8+ T cells in alopecia areata. Extraction and reverse transcription of RNA yielded cDNA as the sequencing template. Only in-frame clones appear in the TCRdb table, and some are missing; sequencing was by immunoSEQ multiplex PCR. In the table there are some 100,000 clones, 40% to 50% of which are singletons. The table lists this clone with a few counts. Trimming shortened V by 4 bases and J by 2 bases, and 4 bases separated the two germline ends. The germline V gene encodes CDR1 MNHEY and CDR2 SMNVEV (reference sequence). The CDR3 covers 12 residues. This sample's treatment: oral pan-JAK inhibitor, 5-10 mg twice daily. Researchers gathered lesional scalp punch biopsies and peripheral blood from patients with alopecia areata.

The material sequenced was CD8+ T cells sorted from blood, taken at week 24, from a patient treated with tofacitinib. This chain joins TRBV27 and TRBJ2-3; D gene uncertain. This sequence originates from a human donor with alopecia areata. CDR3 sequence reads: CASSSPTDTQYF. In DNA form, the CDR3 reads TGTGCCAGCAGTTCCCCCACAGATACGCAGTATTTT.